These 21 T cell receptor beta chains were sequenced from one sample in a study of monozygotic twins with inflammatory bowel disease (dated by TCRdb to the late 2010s). Libraries were made using 5' RACE. The reads were generated on an Illumina HiSeq 2500. Each CDR3 protein sequence appears as one entry after TCRdb reprocessed the reads, and no DNA is included. The sample's records list about 160,000 distinct CDR3 sequences. Roughly 2.4% of the sample belongs to the ten largest clones. Sequences were obtained from blood. The receptors were sampled from a human donor with ulcerative colitis or Crohn's disease, or a healthy co-twin of an affected twin (not recorded which).

V is TRBV20-1 and J is TRBJ1-5. Germline CDR1 and CDR2: DFQATT and SNEGSKA (reference sequence). The CDR3 contains 14 residues. The CDR3 sequence: CSALAAGEDQPQHF.

The chain couples TRBV6-1 to TRBJ1-4; the D gene TCRdb calls, TRBD1, cannot be checked with no DNA. Germline CDR1 MNHNS, CDR2 SASEGT. The CDR3 has 15 amino acids. The chain's CDR3 is CASSMTGGRDEKLFF.

The rearrangement uses TRBV12-3 or TRBV12-4 and TRBJ2-3. This CDR3 is built from 13 residues. CDR3 region: CVSQGINADTQYF.

This chain joins TRBV20-1 and TRBJ1-4. Germline V gene lookup returns CDR1 DFQATT and CDR2 SNEGSKA (reference sequence). The length of the CDR3 is 11 residues. This CDR3 is CSGELNEKLFF.

V and J are TRBV6-5 and TRBJ2-7; with no DNA, the TCRdb D assignment of TRBD2 cannot be verified. The CDR3 loop spans 12 amino acids. Germline-derived CDR1 and CDR2 are MNHEY and SVGAGI. This CDR3 is CASSPPEGPPNF.

This chain connects TRBV12-5 to TRBJ1-5; the TCRdb call, TRBD1, lacks DNA for checking. The germline gives CDR1 LGHNT, CDR2 FRNRAP. This CDR3 has 16 amino acids. CDR3 sequence reads: CASGLVLGGENQPQHF.

The gene calls are TRBV6-5 and TRBJ1-5; the D call from TCRdb, TRBD1, cannot be confirmed without DNA. CDR3 length: 16 amino acids. The germline V gene has CDR1 MNHEY and CDR2 SVGAGI. The CDR3 sequence is CASSSPGQGHNQPQHF.

The V gene is TRBV3-1, the J gene TRBJ1-5; TCRdb reports TRBD1, a call that lacks DNA to check it against. This CDR3 spans 14 amino acids. Per the germline V gene, CDR1 is LGHDT and CDR2 is YNNKEL (reference sequence). The CDR3 here is CASSQDRGHQPQHF. The full variable domain, with the rest looked up from reference TRBV3-1 and TRBJ1-5, is DTAVSQTPKYLVTQMGNDKSIKCEQNLGHDTMYWYKQDSKKFLKIMFSYNNKELIINETVPNRFSPKSPDKAHLNLHINSLELGDSAVYFCASSQDRGHQPQHFGDGTRLSIL.

This chain joins TRBV2 and TRBJ1-2; TCRdb proposes TRBD1, but this gene call is untestable without DNA. This CDR3 spans 15 amino acids. The germline CDR1 and CDR2 sequences are SNHLY and FYNNEI. CDR3 loop: CASSARAALHYGYTF. Full variable domain (remainder filled in from reference TRBV2 and TRBJ1-2): EPEVTQTPSHQVTQMGQEVILRCVPISNHLYFYWYRQILGQKVEFLVSFYNNEISEKSEIFDDQFSVERPDGSNFTLKIRSTKLEDSAMYFCASSARAALHYGYTFGSGTRLTVV.

The V and J genes are TRBV6-5 and TRBJ2-3; absent DNA, TCRdb's TRBD1 call cannot be checked. Germline-derived CDR1 and CDR2 are MNHEY and SVGAGI. This CDR3 is 15 amino acids long. CDR3 loop: CASSYVSGDPDTQYF.

The CDR3 sequence: CASSLRSIATNEKLFF. The chain links TRBV5-1 to TRBJ1-4. From germline, CDR1 is SGHRS and CDR2 YFSETQ. The CDR3 extends over 16 amino acids.

The CDR3 protein is CASSPTSGGSDEQFF. The rearrangement joins TRBV12-3 or TRBV12-4 to TRBJ2-1; the D call of TRBD2 rests on TCRdb alone, since no DNA is present to check it. This CDR3 comprises 15 residues.

The chain carries TRBV3-1 and TRBJ2-7; TCRdb indicates TRBD1, and absent DNA this call remains unverified. CDR1 and CDR2 from the germline V gene are LGHDT and YNNKEL (reference sequence). This CDR3 comprises 15 residues. The CDR3 here is CASSTRTGGVYEQYF.

The chain couples TRBV10-3 to TRBJ2-5; the D gene TCRdb calls, TRBD2, cannot be checked with no DNA. This CDR3 has 15 residues. From germline, CDR1 is ENHRY and CDR2 SYGVKD. CDR3 residues: CAISSSTSGQETQYF.

The genes are TRBV5-1 and TRBJ1-2; the D call from TCRdb, TRBD1, cannot be confirmed without DNA. Germline CDR1 and CDR2: SGHRS and YFSETQ. CDR3 length equals 15 residues. CDR3 amino acids: CASSLALQGHEGYTF.

This chain uses TRBV27 with TRBJ2-7; TCRdb's D gene call, TRBD1, goes unchecked for lack of DNA. Germline CDR1 MNHEY, CDR2 SMNVEV (reference sequence). The CDR3 loop spans 16 amino acids. CDR3 in amino acids: CASSSDPGSGGYEQYF.

This sequence joins TRBV7-2 and TRBJ1-2; checking the TCRdb D call of TRBD1 is not possible without DNA. The CDR3 spans 15 residues. Germline V gene lookup returns CDR1 SGHTA and CDR2 FQGNSA. CDR3 region: CASSPRQGEGYGYTF. The whole variable domain, filled in from reference TRBV7-2 and TRBJ1-2, reads GAGVSQSPSNKVTEKGKDVELRCDPISGHTALYWYRQSLGQGLEFLIYFQGNSAPDKSGLPSDRFSAERTGGSVSTLTIQRTQQEDSAVYLCASSPRQGEGYGYTFGSGTRLTVV.

This chain uses TRBV28 with TRBJ2-3. The CDR3 covers 13 residues. Germline loops: CDR1 MDHEN, CDR2 SYDVKM. This chain's CDR3 is CASSIYWTDTQYF.

The chain couples TRBV20-1 to TRBJ2-7; TCRdb returns TRBD1, unconfirmable since there is no DNA. The CDR3 length is 14 residues. The V gene's germline CDR1 is DFQATT and CDR2 SNEGSKA (reference sequence). The CDR3 is CSARDLGQTYEQYF.

J is TRBJ2-3 and V is TRBV29-1. The germline gives CDR1 SQVTM, CDR2 ANQGSEA. The CDR3 is 12 amino acids. This CDR3 reads CSVEDVGDTQYF.

The V call is TRBV20-1, the J call TRBJ2-7; there is no DNA to check the TCRdb D call of TRBD1. CDR1 DFQATT and CDR2 SNEGSKA come from the germline V gene (reference sequence). This CDR3 has 15 residues. CDR3 loop: CSASGRDRGSYEQYF.